Below are 26 T cell receptor beta chains sequenced from a single sample in a study of CD8 T cells in ankylosing spondylitis (dated by TCRdb to the late 2010s). Results the study describes overall, beyond this receptor: Blood from ankylosing spondylitis patients appeared to be characterized by a TCR beta motif made up of under ten highly homologous amino acid variants.

The library was prepared using 5' RACE. The listed sequencing device is Illumina HiSeq 2500. The public reads were reanalyzed by TCRdb: fastp trimming at Q25, MiXCR alignment, in-frame beta chains only. Records with the same CDR3 protein are collapsed into one entry carrying the most frequent genes and DNA. Counted in this sample were roughly 370,000 distinct CDR3 sequences; about a fifth of them appeared once. Roughly a sixth of the sample comes from the top ten. These receptors have no known antigen. The sequenced sample consisted of blood, either unsorted or a sorted T cell fraction (not recorded which). These receptors originate from a male donor with ankylosing spondylitis.

J is TRBJ1-1 and V is TRBV28; the D is unclear. V gave up 5 bases and J gave up 8 bases, with 12 bases separating them. The germline V gene has CDR1 MDHEN and CDR2 SYDVKM. The CDR3 is 12 residues long. The chain's CDR3 is CASSLPRGEAFF. The CDR3, as DNA: TGTGCCAGCAGTCTACCGCGAGGGGAAGCTTTCTTT.

This clonotype showed up just a few times. This chain uses TRBV6-2 or TRBV6-3 with TRBJ2-1, with 7 bases matching TRBD1. The V and J ends lost 3 bases and 4 bases, in that order; junction bases with no gene match: 3. Per the germline V gene, CDR1 is MNHEY and CDR2 is SVGEGT. The CDR3 contains 14 residues. The DNA of the CDR3 is TGTGCCAGCAGTTATGGGACAGTGTACAATGAGCAGTTCTTC. Protein sequence: CASSYGTVYNEQFF.

The sample holds a few counts of this clonotype. The V gene is TRBV7-7, the J gene TRBJ2-1, with a possible D match to TRBD2 (5 bases). The V end lost 5 bases, the J end lost 7 bases, and 15 bases lay between the germline ends. Germline loops: CDR1 SSHAT, CDR2 FNYEAQ (reference sequence). This CDR3 contains 14 residues. The CDR3 DNA reads as TGTGCCAGCAGCCAAAGCGGTCCCGGGAATGAGCAGTTCTTC. Protein product: CASSQSGPGNEQFF.

The chain is built from TRBV5-1 and TRBJ2-3; perhaps TRBD1 as D (5 bases). This CDR3 comprises 15 residues. V shed 2 bases and J shed 0 bases, with 10 bases lying between them. Germline CDR1 and CDR2: SGHRS and YFSETQ. CDR3 sequence reads: CASSLDSPSTDTQYF. For the CDR3, the DNA is TGCGCCAGCAGCTTAGACAGCCCTAGCACAGATACGCAGTATTTT.

This clonotype was observed at least ten times. The chain couples TRBV29-1 to TRBJ1-1; 9 nucleotides match TRBD1. Looked up from germline, CDR1 is SQVTM and CDR2 is ANQGSEA. The CDR3 is 13 residues long. With V trimmed by 6 bases and J by 5 bases, 7 bases remained unmatched. DNA for the CDR3: TGCAGCGTGCCAGGACAGGGGCTAACTGAAGCTTTCTTT. This encodes CSVPGQGLTEAFF.

This chain uses TRBV5-1 with TRBJ1-3; weak D call: TRBD1 (5 bases). Trimming stripped 4 bases from V and 0 bases from J, with 14 bases between. Germline CDR1 reads SGHRS; CDR2 reads YFSETQ. The CDR3 has 16 residues. CDR3 in amino acids: CASSQPDGASGNTIYF. DNA of the CDR3: TGCGCCAGCAGCCAACCGGACGGGGCCTCTGGAAACACCATATATTTT.

The chain joins TRBV12-5 to TRBJ1-6; D is uncertain. Germline lookup yields CDR1 LGHNT and CDR2 FRNRAP. There are 14 residues in the CDR3. Trimming cost V 7 bases and J 10 bases, with 17 bases left between them. The CDR3 protein is CASASGTPGSPLHF. Written as DNA, the CDR3 is TGTGCTAGTGCTTCAGGAACCCCCGGGTCACCCCTCCACTTT.

This sequence joins TRBV28 and TRBJ2-7; TRBD2 might be the D (6 bases). This CDR3 comprises 13 residues. CDR1 is MDHEN, CDR2 SYDVKM, per germline. The V end was cut by 6 bases, the J end by 2 bases, with 11 bases between. The CDR3 loop reads CASRTGTPYEQYF. CDR3 sequence (DNA): TGTGCCAGCAGAACCGGGACTCCCTACGAGCAGTACTTC.

The CDR3 DNA sequence: TGCAGCGGAGGGACAGGGAACACTGAAGCTTTCTTT. Protein product: CSGGTGNTEAFF. The chain combines TRBV29-1 with TRBJ1-1; TRBD1 agrees at 8 bases. The CDR3 has 12 residues. Losses at the gene ends were 7 bases for V and 1 base for J; bases not matched to a gene: 2. From germline, CDR1 is SQVTM and CDR2 ANQGSEA.

This chain links TRBV7-3 with TRBJ2-1; D is possibly TRBD2 (6 bases). This CDR3 comprises 14 residues. The V end lost 5 bases, the J end lost 9 bases, and 17 bases lay between the germline ends. Germline CDR1 and CDR2: SGHTA and FQGTGA. This CDR3 reads CASSVGTLFGEQFF. As DNA, the CDR3 is TGTGCCAGCAGCGTCGGGACTTTGTTCGGTGAGCAGTTCTTC.

This clonotype was recorded a few times. The CDR3 coding sequence is TGTGCCAGCAGCTTGCAACCGGGACGGAACACTGAAGCTTTCTTT. As protein: CASSLQPGRNTEAFF. This chain connects TRBV7-2 to TRBJ1-1; TRBD1 is a possible D gene (5 bases). The CDR3 is 15 residues long. The V gene lost 3 bases and the J gene lost 1 base, with 12 bases spanning the gap. Germline V CDR1 and CDR2: SGHTA, FQGNSA.

This chain joins TRBV20-1 and TRBJ1-5; D not resolved. Germline V lookup: CDR1 DFQATT, CDR2 SNEGSKA (reference sequence). Trimming left V 3 bases short and J 0 bases short, with 12 bases between. CDR3 length equals 15 residues. The CDR3 DNA reads TGCAGTGCTAGCACGACGGGTTATAGCAATCAGCCCCAGCATTTT. Its protein is CSASTTGYSNQPQHF.

The genes are TRBV29-1 and TRBJ2-7; D is unclear. The germline V and J ends were trimmed by 3 bases and 2 bases, with 5 bases remaining between them. The CDR3 totals 11 residues. In germline, CDR1 is SQVTM, CDR2 ANQGSEA. The CDR3, as DNA: TGCAGCGTTGATGTGGCCTACGAGCAGTACTTC. Protein sequence: CSVDVAYEQYF.

This clonotype has ten or more counts. The chain carries TRBV12-3 or TRBV12-4 and TRBJ2-5; D is uncertain. V was cut by 0 bases and J by 5 bases, with 4 bases left in between. The CDR3 runs to 12 residues. This CDR3 reads CASSLAPETQYF. In nucleotides, the CDR3 is TGTGCCAGCAGTTTAGCCCCGGAGACCCAGTACTTC.

This clonotype was detected only a few times. The CDR3 region is CSGGDTQYF. The CDR3 DNA sequence: TGCAGCGGCGGAGATACGCAGTATTTT. The chain joins TRBV29-1 to TRBJ2-3; unclear D gene. Germline loops: CDR1 SQVTM, CDR2 ANQGSEA. V was trimmed by 7 bases and J by 5 bases, leaving 4 bases between them. The CDR3 consists of 9 residues.

This clonotype occurred a few times. For the CDR3, the DNA is TGTGCCACCAGTGATCCCAAAGGGACAGGGGAATCCTACGAGCAGTACTTC. This translates into CATSDPKGTGESYEQYF. The rearrangement joins TRBV24-1 to TRBJ2-7; 10 nucleotides line up with TRBD1. With V trimmed by 3 bases and J by 1 base, 8 bases remained unmatched. Per germline, CDR1 KGHDR and CDR2 SFDVKD. CDR3 size: 17 residues.

This sequence joins TRBV29-1 and TRBJ2-6; TRBD1 agrees at 12 bases. With V trimmed by 6 bases and J by 2 bases, 5 bases remained unmatched. The CDR3 covers 16 residues. Germline CDR1 SQVTM, CDR2 ANQGSEA. CDR3 loop: CSVPGTGGAGANVLTF. CDR3 coding DNA: TGCAGCGTGCCCGGGACAGGGGGCGCTGGGGCCAACGTCCTGACTTTC.

This clonotype was picked up a small number of times. The chain links TRBV10-2 to TRBJ1-2; D uncertain. V gave up 6 bases and J gave up 4 bases, with 21 bases separating them. Germline loops: CDR1 WSHSY, CDR2 SAAADI. The CDR3 sequence is 16 residues long. CDR3 sequence: CASSRSSIQGFYGYTF. CDR3 coding DNA: TGCGCCAGCAGCCGATCCAGCATTCAAGGGTTCTATGGCTACACCTTC.

This rearrangement joins TRBV10-3 to TRBJ2-1; a possible D gene is TRBD2 (5 bases). The V end lost 1 base, the J end lost 3 bases, and 16 bases lay between the germline ends. Germline V gene lookup returns CDR1 ENHRY and CDR2 SYGVKD. The CDR3 contains 17 residues. The CDR3 nucleotides read TGTGCCATCAGTGAGTACATCGGTAGCGATAACTACAATGAGCAGTTCTTC. Translated, it gives CAISEYIGSDNYNEQFF.

The chain carries TRBV12-3 or TRBV12-4 and TRBJ2-3, with a tentative D call TRBD1 (6 bases). The CDR3 sequence is 14 residues long. Trimming shortened V by 6 bases and J by 0 bases, and 10 bases separated the two germline ends. The CDR3 protein is CASRGTMSTDTQYF. Written as DNA, the CDR3 is TGTGCCAGCAGGGGGACAATGAGCACAGATACGCAGTATTTT.

This clonotype came up many times. The chain combines TRBV4-1 with TRBJ2-7; the match to TRBD2 covers 10 bases. This CDR3 comprises 15 residues. The ends lost 1 base at V and 7 bases at J; junction bases unmatched: 7. Germline assignment: CDR1 MGHRA and CDR2 YSYEKL. The CDR3 here is CASSQAASGSYEQYF. CDR3 in DNA: TGCGCCAGCAGCCAAGCGGCTAGCGGGAGTTATGAGCAGTACTTC.

This rearrangement joins TRBV12-3 or TRBV12-4 to TRBJ2-7; D might be TRBD2 (5 bases). The ends were cut back, 3 bases at V and 0 bases at J, with 12 bases in the middle. The CDR3 loop spans 15 amino acids. CDR3 sequence reads: CASSLRAAGSYEQYF. The CDR3 nucleotides read TGTGCCAGCAGTTTGCGGGCCGCGGGCTCCTACGAGCAGTACTTC.

This clonotype was detected once. CDR3 in amino acids: CSAKTSSYANTGELFF. The DNA for the CDR3 is TGCAGTGCTAAGACCAGCAGCTACGCGAACACCGGGGAGCTGTTTTTT. The chain carries TRBV20-1 and TRBJ2-2; D gene uncertain. CDR1 is DFQATT, CDR2 SNEGSKA, per germline (reference sequence). The V gene lost 4 bases and the J gene lost 0 bases, with 15 bases spanning the gap. The CDR3 is 16 amino acids.

This clonotype was picked up a small number of times. The chain is built from TRBV28 and TRBJ2-7, with TRBD2 as a possible D gene (6 bases). Trimming stripped 3 bases from V and 0 bases from J, with 15 bases between. The CDR3 extends over 16 amino acids. Germline V gene sequence: CDR1 MDHEN, CDR2 SYDVKM. CDR3 loop: CASSFGRGRSSYEQYF. CDR3 nucleotides: TGTGCCAGCAGTTTTGGGCGGGGACGGAGCTCCTACGAGCAGTACTTC.

This clonotype has just a few counts. This chain links TRBV3-1 with TRBJ2-7, with D perhaps matching TRBD1 (6 bases). V dropped 5 bases and J dropped 2 bases, with 13 bases sitting between them. The germline V gene has CDR1 LGHDT and CDR2 YNNKEL (reference sequence). This CDR3 has 14 residues. The chain's CDR3 is CASSKAQGPYEQYF. CDR3 coding DNA: TGTGCCAGCAGCAAGGCCCAGGGGCCCTACGAGCAGTACTTC.

V and J are TRBV10-3 and TRBJ2-4; TRBD2 aligns across 13 bases. Trimming at V came to 6 bases and at J to 0 bases, leaving 14 bases not matched to a gene. The CDR3 has 20 amino acids. The germline V gene encodes CDR1 ENHRY and CDR2 SYGVKD. CDR3 in amino acids: CAIRQPGLAGRIKAKNIQYF. CDR3 bases: TGTGCCATCAGACAACCGGGACTAGCGGGACGCATAAAAGCCAAAAACATTCAGTACTTC.